The 9 T cell receptor beta chains given below trace back to one sample, sequenced in a study of CD8 T cells in Susac syndrome. A quantity of about 0.5 to 1 ug RNA underwent reverse transcription using random hexamers. TCRdb redid the calling of the immunoSEQ multiplex PCR reads with MiXCR, one entry per CDR3 protein. The repertoire holds some 120,000 distinct CDR3 sequences, with 93% as singletons. The material sequenced was CD8+ T cells from PBMCs. The source is a human donor with multiple sclerosis.

The chain links TRBV7-9 to TRBJ2-6; D remains ambiguous. Trimming pared 5 bases from V and 4 bases from J, leaving 9 bases between. The CDR3 is made up of 14 amino acids. Germline values: CDR1 SEHNR, CDR2 FQNEAQ (reference sequence). CDR3 sequence reads: CASSLITGANVLTF. CDR3 nucleotide sequence: TGTGCCAGCAGCCTAATCACCGGGGCCAACGTCCTGACTTTC.

V usage is TRBV7-9 and J usage is TRBJ1-5; 7 bases map to TRBD1. Germline lookup yields CDR1 SEHNR and CDR2 FQNEAQ (reference sequence). The V segment lost 1 base and the J segment 7 bases; nucleotides outside the gene matches: 1. This CDR3 contains 13 residues. CDR3 sequence reads: CASSLEQGQPQHF. CDR3 bases: TGTGCCAGCAGCTTAGAACAGGGGCAGCCCCAGCATTTT.

The chain couples TRBV18 to TRBJ1-4; D ambiguous. This CDR3 comprises 18 residues. Trimming pared 3 bases from V and 3 bases from J, leaving 20 bases between. Germline V gene lookup returns CDR1 KGHSH and CDR2 LQKENI. CDR3 region: CASSPEAVTTGANEKLFF. CDR3 nucleotides: TGTGCCAGCTCACCCGAGGCAGTGACGACGGGTGCTAATGAAAAACTGTTTTTT.

This rearrangement joins TRBV23-1 to TRBJ2-1, with 9 nucleotides matching TRBD2. TRBV23-1 has ORF status, its function being uncertain. This CDR3 is 12 amino acids long. CDR3 DNA sequence: TGCGACGGGCGGGAGGGCCCCAATGAGCAGTTCTTC. Translating gives CDGREGPNEQFF.

This chain links TRBV9 with TRBJ2-3, with 9 bases aligning to TRBD2. Trimming cost V 0 bases and J 1 base; bases outside gene matches: 9. The CDR3 extends over 18 amino acids. The germline CDR1 and CDR2 sequences are SGDLS and YYNGEE. CDR3 nucleotide sequence: TGTGCCAGCAGCGTAGAGGGGGCGGGAGGGCCTGGCACAGATACGCAGTATTTT. This gives the protein CASSVEGAGGPGTDTQYF.

The CDR3 region is CATSDYRDTGELFF. The CDR3 nucleotides are TGTGCCACCAGTGATTACAGGGACACCGGGGAGCTGTTTTTT. The rearrangement links TRBV24-1 to TRBJ2-2; TRBD1 might be the D (6 bases). Deletions cut 2 bases from V and 3 bases from J, with 6 bases between. CDR3 length: 14 residues. Germline V gives CDR1 KGHDR, CDR2 SFDVKD.

This chain connects TRBV7-9 to TRBJ1-2; TRBD1 might be the D (5 bases). The germline V gene encodes CDR1 SEHNR and CDR2 FQNEAQ (reference sequence). V lost 5 bases to trimming and J lost 6 bases, with 13 bases between them. CDR3 size: 13 residues. CDR3 amino acids: CASSPWDSHGYTF. CDR3 bases: TGTGCCAGCAGCCCTTGGGACTCCCATGGCTACACCTTC.

V usage is TRBV9 and J usage is TRBJ1-5; the D is unclear. CDR3 size: 13 residues. Per germline, CDR1 SGDLS and CDR2 YYNGEE. V gave up 6 bases and J gave up 0 bases, with 7 bases separating them. The CDR3 DNA sequence: TGTGCCAGCACGGGTTATAGCAATCAGCCCCAGCATTTT. This gives the protein CASTGYSNQPQHF.

The chain recombines TRBV27 with TRBJ2-5; no clear D gene. Germline V lookup: CDR1 MNHEY, CDR2 SMNVEV (reference sequence). V gave up 6 bases and J gave up 2 bases, with 16 bases separating them. The CDR3 totals 15 residues. CDR3 sequence reads: CASRLTLVGQETQYF. The DNA for the CDR3 is TGTGCCAGCAGGCTAACCTTAGTCGGACAAGAGACCCAGTACTTC.